The table lists the clone carrying this T cell receptor (beta chain) with a count of one. Trimming left V 3 bases short and J 7 bases short, with 12 bases between. From germline, CDR1 is DFQATT and CDR2 SNEGSKA (reference sequence). The CDR3 is 12 residues long. Unique molecular identifiers were affixed to discrete cDNA molecules within the library. A single record per CDR3 protein comes from TCRdb applying MiXCR to the RACE reads. The table records over 70,000 distinct CDR3 sequences, roughly 10% of them present only once. These data are taken from a study of human T cells and chemical hapten exposure. The sample's time point: patch test 3, about 24 weeks after DPC sensitization. The treatment is: therapeutic diphenylcyclopropenone sensitization with weekly scalp DPC.

This sequence joins TRBV20-1 and TRBJ1-2; D gene ambiguous. The TCR comes from a young woman with alopecia areata. Some clones in this sample may be carry-over from other donors' samples. Sequences were derived from whole blood, sampled in connection with sensitization to the hapten diphenylcyclopropenone (DPC). The CDR3 sequence: CSASPQVVGYTF. The DNA of the CDR3 is TGCAGTGCTAGCCCCCAGGTCGTTGGCTACACCTTC.